This T cell receptor (beta chain) stems from a study of T cells after yellow fever vaccination. As for the study in general: Low-cell-number fractions underwent preparation using SMART-Seq v4 Ultra Low Input.

This clonotype was seen more than once but under ten times. The target antigen is unknown. TCRdb re-derived calls from the 5' RACE reads in MiXCR, one entry per CDR3 protein. The data contain 500,000 to 650,000 distinct CDR3 sequences, about 17% of them seen just once; the ten biggest clones take up 15% to 20%. General observations from the study: The appearance of a small share of clonotypes in both CD4 and CD8 compartments was observed.

The sequence was collected from a man between 18 and 29 years old who received the YFV17D yellow fever vaccine. Specimen: PBMCs, collected less than 6 days after the first yellow fever vaccination.

The CDR3 DNA reads as TGCAGTGCTAGAGAAAGACCCTTCTATGGCTACACCTTC. Protein: CSARERPFYGYTF. This chain links TRBV20-1 with TRBJ1-2; D is undetermined. This CDR3 comprises 13 residues. Germline lookup yields CDR1 DFQATT and CDR2 SNEGSKA (reference sequence). Trimming removed 0 bases from V and 4 bases from J, with 9 bases in between.